This entry lists 4 T cell receptor beta chains sequenced from one sample in a study of T cell changes during pregnancy in multiple sclerosis. Only in-frame clones appear in the TCRdb table, and some are missing; sequencing was by immunoSEQ multiplex PCR. The sample shows around 85,000 clones, roughly nine tenths of them seen only once. Sequenced material: PBMCs, taken in the first trimester of pregnancy. The receptors were sampled from a female donor in good health, serving as a control in a pregnancy study. Some clones in this sample may be carry-over from other donors' samples.

The chain employs TRBV29-1 and TRBJ1-2, with a possible D match to TRBD1 (6 bases). Germline loops: CDR1 SQVTM, CDR2 ANQGSEA. The ends were cut back, 8 bases at V and 3 bases at J, with 10 bases in the middle. The CDR3 runs 11 residues. The chain's CDR3 is CSFRGYYGYTF. The CDR3 coding sequence is TGCAGCTTCAGGGGTTACTATGGCTACACCTTC.

V usage is TRBV4-1 and J usage is TRBJ2-2; 9 nucleotides match TRBD2. Germline CDR1 MGHRA, CDR2 YSYEKL. The CDR3 totals 17 residues. The junction had 9 bases not matched to a gene; V was cut back by 1 base and J by 6 bases. In DNA, the CDR3 is TGCGCCAGCAGCCAAGTCTTAGCGGGAGTTGGGTCCGGGGAGCTGTTTTTT. Amino acid sequence: CASSQVLAGVGSGELFF.

The chain joins TRBV28 to TRBJ2-2; tentatively, D is TRBD2 (7 bases). The CDR3 runs 14 residues. The germline CDR1 and CDR2 sequences are MDHEN and SYDVKM. With 8 bases removed from V and 3 bases from J, the gap between germline ends came to 13 bases. The CDR3 nucleotides read TGTGCCAGCTTCGGGGGGCAGTACACCGGGGAGCTGTTTTTT. The encoded protein is CASFGGQYTGELFF.

The gene calls are TRBV5-8 and TRBJ1-5, with a weak D call TRBD1 (5 bases). Germline values: CDR1 SGHTS, CDR2 YDEGEE. V was trimmed by 5 bases and J by 6 bases, leaving 18 bases between them. The CDR3 totals 15 residues. This chain's CDR3 is CASRRVGEGAQPQHF. The CDR3 DNA reads TGTGCCAGCAGGCGTGTAGGGGAAGGGGCTCAGCCCCAGCATTTT.